The T cell receptor (beta chain) described here comes from a study of shared T cell receptors in the human thymus. This table comes from immunoSEQ multiplex PCR, and its TCRdb copy is limited to in-frame clones, with some not included. The data show about 660,000 clones, with more than 70% seen just once and roughly 0.0087% held by the top ten. These data were also filed under a second study, of human thymus T cells.

This sequence was found in a boy younger than two with a congenital heart defect. Material for sequencing was thymocytes.

The CDR3 DNA follows: TGTGCCAGCAGTGAAATGGCAGGGGTTATGGAACAGCCCCAGCATTTT. It yields the protein CASSEMAGVMEQPQHF. This chain uses TRBV6-1 with TRBJ1-5; D is possibly TRBD1 (6 bases). From germline, CDR1 is MNHNS and CDR2 SASEGT. Deletions cut 2 bases from V and 7 bases from J, with 18 bases between. This CDR3 contains 16 residues.